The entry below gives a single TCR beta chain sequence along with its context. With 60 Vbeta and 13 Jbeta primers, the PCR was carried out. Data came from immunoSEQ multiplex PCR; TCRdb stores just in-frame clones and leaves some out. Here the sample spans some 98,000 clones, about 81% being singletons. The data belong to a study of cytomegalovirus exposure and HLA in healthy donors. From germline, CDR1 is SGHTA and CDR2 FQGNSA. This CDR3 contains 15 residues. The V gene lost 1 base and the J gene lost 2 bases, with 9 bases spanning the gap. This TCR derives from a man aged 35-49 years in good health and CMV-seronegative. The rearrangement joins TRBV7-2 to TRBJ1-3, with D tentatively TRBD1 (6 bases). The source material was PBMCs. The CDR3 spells CASSLVGGAGNTIYF. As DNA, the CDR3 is TGTGCCAGCAGCTTAGTAGGGGGGGCTGGAAACACCATATATTTT.